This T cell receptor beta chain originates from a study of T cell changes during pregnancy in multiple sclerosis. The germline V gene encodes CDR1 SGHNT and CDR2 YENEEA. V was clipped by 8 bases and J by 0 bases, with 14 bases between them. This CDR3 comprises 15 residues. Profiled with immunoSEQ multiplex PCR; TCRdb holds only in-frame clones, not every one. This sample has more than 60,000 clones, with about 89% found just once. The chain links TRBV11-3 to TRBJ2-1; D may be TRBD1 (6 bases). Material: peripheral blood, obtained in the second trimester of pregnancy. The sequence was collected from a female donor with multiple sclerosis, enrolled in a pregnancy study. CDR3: CASANSDSSYNEQFF. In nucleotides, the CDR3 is TGTGCCAGCGCCAACTCGGACAGCTCCTACAATGAGCAGTTCTTC.